This is a list of T cell receptor beta chains from one sample in a study of blood T cell repertoires in COVID-19. Generated by immunoSEQ multiplex PCR, the TCRdb table keeps only in-frame clones and is missing some. The profile shows 140,000 to 150,000 clones, approximately 89% of them singletons. Sequenced material: peripheral blood. These receptors all come from a human donor in a cohort sampled during active COVID-19. Each CDR3 is given with its conserved first and last residue. A D gene is named only where the DNA matches it firmly. Some rows mark clone size as missing; the rest say once, few, many or name a class of expanded clone.

V gene,J gene,D gene,clone size,CDR3 DNA,CDR3 protein
TRBV28,TRBJ1-1,TRBD1,.,TGTGCCAGCAGTCCCCCCCCACAGGGGGCAGGTGCTTTCTTT,CASSPPPQGAGAFF
TRBV5-4,TRBJ2-1,.,.,TGTGCCAGCAGCGGGCAACAGGACAATGAGCAGTTCTTC,CASSGQQDNEQFF
TRBV3-1/TRBV3-2,TRBJ2-5,TRBD2,.,TGTGCCAGCAGCCAGGGGGGGGAGACCCAGTACTTC,CASSQGGETQYF
TRBV2,TRBJ2-1,TRBD2,.,TGTGCCAGCAGTACTACCGGGACTAGCGGGGGATACAATGAGCAGTTCTTC,CASSTTGTSGGYNEQFF
TRBV6-5,TRBJ1-1,.,.,TGTGCCAGCAGCCGGGGAGGGGCCACTGAAGCTTTCTTT,CASSRGGATEAFF
TRBV12-3/TRBV12-4,TRBJ1-2,.,.,TGTGCCAGCAGTCCCGGAGCCTACTATGGCTACACCTTC,CASSPGAYYGYTF
TRBV19,TRBJ2-1,.,.,TGTGCCAGTAGTATAAAAAGGAGGCAGGGGCTTTACAATGAGCAGTTCTTC,CASSIKRRQGLYNEQFF
TRBV7-2,TRBJ1-2,.,.,TGTGCCAGCAGACTCGGGTCTCTGCCCGACTATGGCTACACCTTC,CASRLGSLPDYGYTF
TRBV5-4,TRBJ2-3,TRBD1,.,TGTGCCAGCATCCCCCCGGGACAGGGGCCGGTCGGGGATACGCAGTATTTT,CASIPPGQGPVGDTQYF
TRBV19,TRBJ1-1,.,.,TGTGCCACCGAACTGGGGGGGGCGCGCACTGAAGCTTTCTTT,CATELGGARTEAFF
TRBV5-6,TRBJ2-7,.,.,TGTGCCAGCAGCTTGGGTTGGAGAGCCTACGAGCAGTACTTC,CASSLGWRAYEQYF
TRBV29-1,TRBJ1-2,.,.,TGCAGCGTTGTCCGAGGGACTAACTATGGCTACACCTTC,CSVVRGTNYGYTF
TRBV15,TRBJ2-1,.,.,TGTGCCACCAGCACCCGGGGTCGCAATGAGCAGTTCTTC,CATSTRGRNEQFF
TRBV19,TRBJ2-2,TRBD1,few,TGTGCCAGTAGTATAGGGGGACAGGTCAACACCGGGGAGCTGTTTTTT,CASSIGGQVNTGELFF
TRBV12-5,TRBJ1-1,.,.,TGTGCTAGTGCCGCCTCCAGACAGCAGAACACTGAAGCTTTCTTT,CASAASRQQNTEAFF
TRBV7-2,TRBJ1-2,.,.,TGTGCCAGCAGCTTACCCGTGGCCCGCCGGGGGGGCTACACCTTC,CASSLPVARRGGYTF
TRBV27,TRBJ2-3,.,.,TGTGCCAGCAGTTTGTACCCGCGCTTCACAGATACGCAGTATTTT,CASSLYPRFTDTQYF
TRBV30,TRBJ2-1,TRBD1,.,TGTGCCTGTTCAAGGGACAGCTACAATGAGCAGTTCTTC,CACSRDSYNEQFF
TRBV21-1,TRBJ2-2,.,.,TGTGCCAGCAGCAAAAACGGGGAGGGCAACACCGGGGAGCTGTTTTTT,CASSKNGEGNTGELFF
TRBV3-1/TRBV3-2,TRBJ2-5,TRBD2,.,TGTGCCAGCAGAATAGCGGGGGGGCCTGGGACCCAGTACTTC,CASRIAGGPGTQYF
TRBV29-1,TRBJ2-7,.,.,TGCAGCGTTGCAAGCGGAATGACCTACGAGCAGTACTTC,CSVASGMTYEQYF
TRBV5-6,TRBJ2-2,.,.,TGTGCCAGCAGAACAGGTTCGGGCACCGGGGAGCTGTTTTTT,CASRTGSGTGELFF
TRBV2,TRBJ1-5,.,.,TGTGCCAGCACCCTAGGGGTTGAGCCCCAGCATTTT,CASTLGVEPQHF
TRBV4-3,TRBJ2-3,TRBD2,few,TGCGCCAGCAGCCAAGATGTGGCTAGCGGGGGGTTTACAGATACGCAGTATTTT,CASSQDVASGGFTDTQYF
TRBV10-3,TRBJ1-6,.,.,TGTGCCATCAGTGAGTCTGGAGGGGCCAATTCACCCCTCCACTTT,CAISESGGANSPLHF
TRBV4-2,TRBJ1-4,.,.,TGTGCCAGCAGCCAAGATGGGGGGGCTCTGGTAAAACTGTTTTTT,CASSQDGGALVKLFF
TRBV18,TRBJ1-1,.,.,TGTGCCAGCTCACCACGATCAGGTATGAACACTGAAGCTTTCTTT,CASSPRSGMNTEAFF
TRBV12-3/TRBV12-4,TRBJ2-1,.,.,TGTGCCAGCTACCGCACAGGACCGCAGTTCTTC,CASYRTGPQFF
TRBV18,TRBJ1-2,.,.,TGTGCCAGCTCTCCCGACAGTAACTATGGCTACACCTTC,CASSPDSNYGYTF
TRBV5-4,TRBJ2-7,TRBD1,.,TGTGCCAGCAGCTTGCGACAGGGGGCGAACGAGCAGTACTTC,CASSLRQGANEQYF
TRBV6-6,TRBJ2-3,.,.,TGTGCCAGCAGTTCATCGGGCGACAGGCGCACAGATACGCAGTATTTT,CASSSSGDRRTDTQYF
TRBV6-5,TRBJ1-2,.,.,TGTGCTACCACCCGGGACACCTTAGCTAACTATGGCTACACCTTC,CATTRDTLANYGYTF
TRBV5-1,TRBJ2-2,.,.,TGCGCCAGCACATCAGACGAAGGAGCGGTGGTAGGGACCGGGGAGCTGTTTTTT,CASTSDEGAVVGTGELFF